The clone carrying this TCR beta chain has a count of ten or more. This record comes from a study of kidney transplant recipient with SARS-CoV-2 infection. A single record per CDR3 protein comes from TCRdb applying MiXCR to the reads. The sample has about 240,000 distinct CDR3 sequences, 25% to 30% seen once; the top ten hold more than 6.5%. The CDR3 has 13 residues. The germline CDR1 and CDR2 sequences are SGHTA and FQGNSA. Trimming cost V 6 bases and J 2 bases, with 11 bases left between them. The sequence was collected from a male patient younger than 45 who had COVID-19 and was a kidney transplant recipient. Some T cells here may be from the graft donor. Source: a blood sample, taken at baseline and on roughly day 110 from a kidney transplant recipient. The chain links TRBV7-2 to TRBJ2-7, with D uncertain. This CDR3 reads CASRRSATYEQYF. DNA of the CDR3: TGTGCCAGCAGGCGAAGTGCCACCTACGAGCAGTACTTC.